The 15 T cell receptor beta chains listed next were all sequenced from one sample in a study of shared clonotypes between healthy human individuals. The repertoire was sequenced with immunoSEQ multiplex PCR; TCRdb's copy has only in-frame clones and lacks some. This sample has about 1.5 million clones, with approximately 98% found just once. The material sequenced was naive CD4+ T cells sorted from blood. Regarding subset: CD45RA+ positively selected. The source of these receptors is a man aged 25 to 40 in good health.

V and J are TRBV5-1 and TRBJ2-1; 11 nucleotides agree with TRBD2. V trimming: 2 bases; J trimming: 9 bases; junction bases outside the gene matches: 7. The germline gives CDR1 SGHRS, CDR2 YFSETQ. CDR3 length equals 15 residues. The CDR3 sequence is CASSFTSGSMGEQFF. The DNA for the CDR3 is TGCGCCAGCAGCTTCACTAGCGGGAGCATGGGTGAGCAGTTCTTC.

The J gene is TRBJ1-1, the V gene TRBV11-2, with unresolved D. Trimming pared 5 bases from V and 1 base from J, leaving 14 bases between. CDR3 length: 15 amino acids. Germline values: CDR1 SGHAT, CDR2 FQNNGV. The CDR3, as DNA: TGTGCCAGCAGCCAGGCACGGCACAAGAACACTGAAGCTTTCTTT. This encodes CASSQARHKNTEAFF.

This chain joins TRBV6-5 and TRBJ2-3; a possible D gene is TRBD2 (6 bases). V lost 8 bases, J lost 2 bases, and 17 bases lay in between. The CDR3 is 15 amino acids. Germline assignment: CDR1 MNHEY and CDR2 SVGAGI. CDR3 sequence reads: CASSREMGFTDTQYF. CDR3 DNA: TGTGCCAGCTCACGGGAGATGGGTTTCACAGATACGCAGTATTTT.

This sequence joins TRBV9 and TRBJ2-2; 7 bases match TRBD1. From germline, CDR1 is SGDLS and CDR2 YYNGEE. V shed 3 bases, J shed 7 bases, and the junction held 6 bases outside the gene matches. This CDR3 has 14 amino acids. In nucleotides, the CDR3 is TGTGCCAGCAGCGCCATTCAGGGGGACGGGGAGCTGTTTTTT. Its protein product is CASSAIQGDGELFF.

The chain recombines TRBV15 with TRBJ1-1; TRBD1 is a possible D gene (5 bases). The CDR3 extends over 17 amino acids. V gave up 0 bases and J gave up 3 bases, with 17 bases separating them. Germline CDR1 is LNHNV and CDR2 is YYDKDF (reference sequence). The CDR3 spells CATSRDRGRVGDTEAFF. CDR3 coding DNA: TGTGCCACCAGCAGAGATCGGGGCAGGGTCGGGGACACTGAAGCTTTCTTT.

The V and J genes are TRBV9 and TRBJ2-7; 8 bases line up with TRBD1. Trimming removed 0 bases from V and 2 bases from J; junction bases left unmatched: 4. The CDR3 totals 15 residues. CDR1 is SGDLS and CDR2 is YYNGEE in the germline V gene. CDR3 coding DNA: TGTGCCAGCAGCGTAGTAGACAGGGGCGCCTACGAGCAGTACTTC. Protein product: CASSVVDRGAYEQYF.

Turning to this clone: This specimen includes other DNA sequences encoding the same CDR3. The chain couples TRBV28 to TRBJ2-1; D not certain. V shed 3 bases and J shed 8 bases, with 8 bases lying between them. CDR1 and CDR2 from the germline V gene are MDHEN and SYDVKM. This CDR3 is 12 amino acids long. The CDR3 DNA reads TGTGCCAGCAGTTTGGTCGGAGATGAGCAGTTCTTC. Translating gives CASSLVGDEQFF.

The chain links TRBV5-5 to TRBJ2-2, with TRBD1 matching over 7 bases. Germline lookup yields CDR1 SGHKS and CDR2 YYEKEE (reference sequence). Losses at the gene ends were 4 bases for V and 7 bases for J; bases not matched to a gene: 13. The CDR3 is 16 residues long. The CDR3 DNA follows: TGTGCCAGCAGCAGGACAGGCGTGGCCTTACTCGGGGAGCTGTTTTTT. Translated: CASSRTGVALLGELFF.

V gene TRBV4-2 combines with J gene TRBJ2-7; D call uncertain. The CDR3 extends over 14 amino acids. From germline, CDR1 is LGHNA and CDR2 YNFKEQ. The V gene lost 0 bases and the J gene lost 0 bases, with 6 bases spanning the gap. CDR3 sequence reads: CASSQDGGSYEQYF. CDR3 in DNA: TGTGCCAGCAGCCAAGATGGCGGCTCCTACGAGCAGTACTTC.

The chain has TRBV23-1 and TRBJ2-2, with TRBD1 matching 8 bases. TRBV23-1 is reported as an ORF; its role is uncertain. Germline trimming cut 1 base from V and 5 bases from J; bases unmatched to any gene: 9. This CDR3 has 17 residues. In DNA, the CDR3 is TGCGCCAGCAGTCAATTAAGTGGACAGGGAGAAACCGGGGAGCTGTTTTTT. It is translated as CASSQLSGQGETGELFF.

This clone was detected once. This CDR3 is also generated by other DNA sequences in the sample. The chain joins TRBV7-2 to TRBJ1-2, with D unclear. The CDR3 contains 11 residues. V lost 0 bases and J lost 8, with 4 bases in between. Germline-derived CDR1 and CDR2 are SGHTA and FQGNSA. The CDR3 loop is CASSLAYGYTF. In DNA, the CDR3 is TGTGCCAGCAGCTTAGCGTACGGCTACACCTTC.

V is TRBV7-3 and J is TRBJ2-2; D is uncertain. V lost 5 bases and J lost 6, with 10 bases in between. This CDR3 has 13 residues. CDR1 is SGHTA, CDR2 FQGTGA, per germline. The chain's CDR3 is CASSPRAAGELFF. DNA of the CDR3: TGTGCCAGCAGCCCTCGGGCCGCCGGGGAGCTGTTTTTT.

The chain uses TRBV5-1 and TRBJ2-1, with 10 bases that match TRBD2. Germline V gene data show CDR1 as SGHRS and CDR2 as YFSETQ. V was pared by 2 bases and J by 6 bases, with 5 bases of the junction left unmatched. The CDR3 covers 15 residues. CDR3 DNA sequence: TGCGCCAGCAGCTTAAGAGCGGGAGGGGGCAATGAGCAGTTCTTC. Translated: CASSLRAGGGNEQFF.

V gene TRBV11-3 combines with J gene TRBJ2-2; 9 bases map to TRBD2. Losses at the gene ends were 3 bases for V and 5 bases for J; bases not matched to a gene: 7. In germline, CDR1 is SGHNT, CDR2 YENEEA. The CDR3 runs 16 residues. DNA of the CDR3: TGTGCCAGCAGCTTGGGGCTAGCGGGACCGACCGGGGAGCTGTTTTTT. It translates to CASSLGLAGPTGELFF.

This chain uses TRBV10-3 with TRBJ2-5, with D maybe TRBD2 (5 bases). CDR1 is ENHRY and CDR2 is SYGVKD in the germline V gene. The V end lost 10 bases, the J end lost 5 bases, and 11 bases lay between the germline ends. CDR3 length equals 11 residues. Here the CDR3 reads CATEVGETQYF. The CDR3 DNA sequence: TGTGCCACGGAGGTTGGGGAGACCCAGTACTTC.